The clone carrying this TCR beta chain turned up a few times. Its matching antigen is unknown. The sample originates from a study of beta chain features in type 1 diabetes. About the study: Healthy donors and patients had similar age, gender and cell yields.

Markers CD45RO/CCR7/CD25/CD127/CD95/CD27 served to sort CD4+ naive, central memory, regulatory and stem cell-like memory cells. Populations isolated by sorting all had purity greater than 95%. Study findings and constraints: Patients with Type 1 diabetes showed moderately but significantly shorter TCRB CDR3s in all four CD4+ subsets.

This CDR3 contains 18 residues. Trimming at V came to 1 base and at J to 5 bases, leaving 15 bases not matched to a gene. The germline gives CDR1 MGHDK, CDR2 SYGVNS. Reverse transcription of all isolated RNA meant that expressed TCRB transcripts were sequenced. The average read count of naive, central memory and regulatory T cell samples was approximately 3.9 million. Clones were sequenced by immunoSEQ multiplex PCR, and TCRdb holds only the in-frame ones, with some missing. This sample yields under 350,000 clones, of which about 13% are seen a single time; about 0.017% belongs to the top ten. The rearrangement joins TRBV25-1 to TRBJ2-5; 8 positions match TRBD2. Sequenced sample: naive CD4+ T cells from blood. The sequence was collected from a young man with type 1 diabetes. As DNA, the CDR3 is TGTGCCAGCAGTGAATGGAACCCTTTAGGCGGGAGGCTCGAGACCCAGTACTTC. Its translation: CASSEWNPLGGRLETQYF.